These 20 T cell receptor beta chains originate from one sample sequenced in a study of graft-versus-host responses after intestinal transplantation. For these receptors, no antigen is known. The assay was immunoSEQ multiplex PCR, and TCRdb's table has in-frame clones only and misses some. Among about 90,000 clones listed, around 93% were seen once. This material consisted of unstimulated CD8+ T cells sorted from spleen or lymph node cells, taken before intestinal transplant. These receptors came from a human donor who received an intestinal transplant.

The J gene is TRBJ1-1, the V gene TRBV19, with 7 nucleotides matching TRBD1. The V and J ends lost 1 base and 6 bases, in that order; junction bases with no gene match: 5. The CDR3 totals 14 residues. Germline assignment: CDR1 LNHDA and CDR2 SQIVND (reference sequence). The CDR3 loop is CASSIGYGTAEAFF. The CDR3 DNA reads TGTGCCAGTAGTATAGGTTACGGGACAGCTGAAGCTTTCTTT. The entire variable domain, with the rest obtained from reference TRBV19 and TRBJ1-1, is as follows: DGGITQSPKYLFRKEGQNVTLSCEQNLNHDAMYWYRQDPGQGLRLIYYSQIVNDFQKGDIAEGYSVSREKKESFPLTVTSAQKNPTAFYLCASSIGYGTAEAFFGQGTRLTVV.

CDR3 DNA: TGTGCCAGCAGTTACGGACTAGCGGGGGCCTACGAGCAGTACTTC. This sequence encodes CASSYGLAGAYEQYF. The chain combines TRBV6-5 with TRBJ2-7; 13 nucleotides align to TRBD2. Germline V lookup: CDR1 MNHEY, CDR2 SVGAGI. Germline trimming cut 2 bases from V and 2 bases from J; bases unmatched to any gene: 0. The CDR3 runs 15 residues.

V gene TRBV15 combines with J gene TRBJ2-1, with 12 bases lining up with TRBD2. Germline CDR1 is LNHNV and CDR2 is YYDKDF (reference sequence). This CDR3 region has 19 residues. The V gene end was trimmed by 0 bases and the J gene end by 4 bases; junction bases not matched to a gene: 10. The CDR3 loop reads CATSRDPKTSGSVYNEQFF. CDR3 nucleotide sequence: TGTGCCACCAGCAGAGATCCTAAGACTAGCGGGAGTGTATACAATGAGCAGTTCTTC.

The chain joins TRBV4-1 to TRBJ2-7, with 10 bases that match TRBD2. Per germline, CDR1 MGHRA and CDR2 YSYEKL. The CDR3 length is 15 residues. J lost 4 bases, V lost 2 bases, and 5 bases had no gene match. CDR3 nucleotide sequence: TGCGCCAGCAGCCAACCACTAGCGGGAACATACGAGCAGTACTTC. Its translation: CASSQPLAGTYEQYF.

The V gene is TRBV13, the J gene TRBJ2-1, with 16 bases that match TRBD2. The CDR3 has 17 amino acids. Trimming cost V 11 bases and J 3 bases; bases outside gene matches: 10. Germline V gene sequence: CDR1 PRHDT, CDR2 FYEKMQ (reference sequence). In DNA form, the CDR3 reads TGTGCCGTAACCGGGACTAGCGGGAGGGAGAACTACAATGAGCAGTTCTTC. This encodes CAVTGTSGRENYNEQFF.

The gene calls are TRBV10-1 and TRBJ2-3; 7 nucleotides agree with TRBD2. CDR3 length: 16 amino acids. V lost 2 bases to trimming and J lost 1 base; unmatched junction nucleotides: 6. CDR1 and CDR2 (germline): WNHNN, SYGVQD (reference sequence). CDR3 sequence: CASSETITSGTDTQYF. CDR3 coding DNA: TGCGCCAGCAGTGAGACGATAACTAGCGGCACAGATACGCAGTATTTT.

This rearrangement joins TRBV19 to TRBJ2-1, with TRBD2 matching 10 bases. Trimming at V came to 5 bases and at J to 4 bases, leaving 5 bases not matched to a gene. In germline, CDR1 is LNHDA, CDR2 SQIVND (reference sequence). The length of the CDR3 is 15 residues. The CDR3 loop reads CASSPSTSGYNEQFF. The CDR3 bases are TGTGCCAGTAGTCCCTCGACTAGCGGGTACAATGAGCAGTTCTTC.

The chain is built from TRBV9 and TRBJ2-3; D is perhaps TRBD2 (5 bases). Germline V gene data show CDR1 as SGDLS and CDR2 as YYNGEE. The CDR3 sequence is 16 residues long. V was cut by 0 bases and J by 2 bases, with 13 bases left in between. CDR3 bases: TGTGCCAGCAGCGTAGTAGAGCGGACGATCACAGATACGCAGTATTTT. This translates into CASSVVERTITDTQYF. Together with reference TRBV9 and TRBJ2-3, the CDR3 gives the full variable domain: DSGVTQTPKHLITATGQRVTLRCSPRSGDLSVYWYQQSLDQGLQFLIQYYNGEERAKGNILERFSAQQFPDLHSELNLSSLELGDSALYFCASSVVERTITDTQYFGPGTRLTVL.

In its sample, this clone was seen once. The V and J genes are TRBV10-3 and TRBJ2-1; 8 bases fit TRBD2. The ends lost 11 bases at V and 2 bases at J; junction bases unmatched: 14. This CDR3 has 16 residues. Germline V gene lookup returns CDR1 ENHRY and CDR2 SYGVKD. The CDR3 DNA reads as TGTGCCGCCTCCCCAAGCGGGAGTAACGCCTACAATGAGCAGTTCTTC. It specifies CAASPSGSNAYNEQFF.

This chain joins TRBV9 and TRBJ2-7, with 8 bases identical to TRBD2. Germline V lookup: CDR1 SGDLS, CDR2 YYNGEE. The J segment lost 3 bases and the V segment lost 0 bases, leaving 5 bases of the junction unmatched. CDR3 length equals 15 residues. The CDR3: CASSVGAGGFYEQYF. The DNA for the CDR3 is TGTGCCAGCAGCGTAGGGGCGGGAGGATTCTACGAGCAGTACTTC.

This chain uses TRBV5-1 with TRBJ2-1, with 10 bases identical to TRBD2. The ends lost 0 bases at V and 8 bases at J; junction bases unmatched: 14. CDR1 and CDR2 from the germline V gene are SGHRS and YFSETQ. This CDR3 region has 18 residues. The CDR3 protein is CASSLEPSGGIVSDEQFF. The CDR3 DNA reads TGCGCCAGCAGCTTGGAGCCTAGCGGGGGTATCGTTAGCGATGAGCAGTTCTTC.

The V and J genes are TRBV19 and TRBJ2-1; 8 nucleotides match TRBD2. CDR3 size: 18 residues. The germline V gene encodes CDR1 LNHDA and CDR2 SQIVND (reference sequence). J was trimmed by 5 bases and V by 0 bases; bases with no gene match: 12. The DNA for the CDR3 is TGTGCCAGTAGTATAGATCCCCCTCGGATAGCGGGAAACAATGAGCAGTTCTTC. This codes for CASSIDPPRIAGNNEQFF.

CDR3 in amino acids: CASSQGLEGNQPQHF. The CDR3 DNA is TGCGCCAGCAGCCAAGGGCTTGAAGGCAATCAGCCCCAGCATTTT. The genes are TRBV4-1 and TRBJ1-5, with D unclear. Germline CDR1 reads MGHRA; CDR2 reads YSYEKL. The V and J ends lost 1 base and 2 bases respectively, with 9 bases between them. CDR3 length: 15 residues.

CDR3 sequence: CASSGQGSIANYGYTF. For the CDR3, the DNA is TGTGCCAGCAGCGGACAGGGCTCTATAGCTAACTATGGCTACACCTTC. The rearrangement links TRBV9 to TRBJ1-2; 7 positions match TRBD1. The V and J ends lost 3 bases and 0 bases, in that order; junction bases with no gene match: 8. CDR1 and CDR2 from the germline V gene are SGDLS and YYNGEE. This CDR3 region has 16 residues.

This clone was seen a few times. The V gene is TRBV19, the J gene TRBJ2-1, with a possible D match to TRBD2 (6 bases). Germline V CDR1 and CDR2: LNHDA, SQIVND (reference sequence). The CDR3 totals 16 residues. V lost 3 bases to trimming and J lost 8 bases, with 20 bases between them. The CDR3 coding sequence is TGTGCCAGTAGTATTCAGGGCGGCGCGGGATCATATGAGCAGTTCTTC. This encodes CASSIQGGAGSYEQFF.

The chain links TRBV2 to TRBJ1-2; possible D gene TRBD1, 6 bases. The CDR3 length is 15 residues. Germline-derived CDR1 and CDR2 are SNHLY and FYNNEI. V was pared by 7 bases and J by 6 bases, with 21 bases between. In DNA, the CDR3 is TGTGCCAGCACGTTACCGGGACACGGCTTGGATGGCTACACCTTC. Protein product: CASTLPGHGLDGYTF.

This chain uses TRBV5-1 with TRBJ2-7; 9 positions agree with TRBD1. This CDR3 contains 15 residues. Germline V gives CDR1 SGHRS, CDR2 YFSETQ. V lost 2 bases, J lost 5 bases, and 8 bases stayed unmatched. The chain's CDR3 is CASSFTGTGLDEQYF. As DNA, the CDR3 is TGCGCCAGCAGCTTTACCGGGACAGGGCTGGACGAGCAGTACTTC.

The chain carries TRBV5-6 and TRBJ2-3; TRBD2 matches at 12 bases. Germline V lookup: CDR1 SGHDT, CDR2 YYEEEE. The V and J ends lost 1 base and 8 bases, in that order; junction bases with no gene match: 14. The CDR3 covers 18 residues. In DNA, the CDR3 is TGTGCCAGCAGCTTGTTCCTAGCGGGGGGGGGAGGACACTCTACGCAGTATTTT. Amino acid sequence: CASSLFLAGGGGHSTQYF.

The rearrangement joins TRBV7-7 to TRBJ2-5; 13 bases are a match to TRBD2. The CDR3 is 18 amino acids. Trimming took 5 bases from V and 4 from J; bases not matched to a gene: 13. Germline V CDR1 and CDR2: SSHAT, FNYEAQ (reference sequence). The CDR3, as DNA: TGTGCCAGCAGCCCGGGACTAGCGGGGAGTTTGGAGTTAGAGACCCAGTACTTC. Amino acid sequence: CASSPGLAGSLELETQYF. Based on the CDR3 plus reference TRBV7-7 and TRBJ2-5, the full variable domain is GAGVSQSPRYKVTKRGQDVTLRCDPISSHATLYWYQQALGQGPEFLTYFNYEAQPDKSGLPSDRFSAERPEGSISTLTIQRTEQRDSAMYRCASSPGLAGSLELETQYFGPGTRLLVL.

V and J are TRBV19 and TRBJ2-7; 9 nucleotides line up with TRBD1. Looked up from germline, CDR1 is LNHDA and CDR2 is SQIVND (reference sequence). This CDR3 contains 14 residues. V trimming: 8 bases; J trimming: 5 bases; junction bases outside the gene matches: 10. The CDR3 DNA follows: TGTGCCAGTCGCCTGGGACAGGGTGTCAACGAGCAGTACTTC. It yields the protein CASRLGQGVNEQYF.